These 31 T cell receptor beta chains originate from one sample sequenced in a study of CD8 T cells in ankylosing spondylitis. One entry per CDR3 protein results from TCRdb running MiXCR on the 5' RACE reads. The sample records under 200,000 distinct CDR3 sequences, just over 9.5% being singletons. The source material was blood, either unsorted or a sorted T cell fraction (not recorded which). All receptors derive from a female donor with ankylosing spondylitis or in good health (not recorded which).

This clonotype was recorded many times. The chain is built from TRBV7-2 and TRBJ2-1; D ambiguous. Trimming removed 1 base at V and 8 bases at J, with 15 bases between. The CDR3 covers 15 residues. Germline V gene data show CDR1 as SGHTA and CDR2 as FQGNSA. The CDR3 bases are TGTGCCAGCAGCTTAGTTTGGGAACCCCCCGATGAGCAGTTCTTC. This sequence encodes CASSLVWEPPDEQFF. The variable domain in full, completed from reference TRBV7-2 and TRBJ2-1, reads GAGVSQSPSNKVTEKGKDVELRCDPISGHTALYWYRQSLGQGLEFLIYFQGNSAPDKSGLPSDRFSAERTGGSVSTLTIQRTQQEDSAVYLCASSLVWEPPDEQFFGPGTRLTVL.

This clonotype came up a few times. CDR3 residues: CASRQYTEAFF. The CDR3 DNA reads TGTGCCAGCAGGCAATACACTGAAGCTTTCTTT. V and J are TRBV12-3 or TRBV12-4 and TRBJ1-1; D not resolved. Trimming left V 6 bases short and J 3 bases short, with 5 bases between. This CDR3 is built from 11 residues.

The CDR3 loop is CASSSPNWRVGNEQYF. CDR3 nucleotides: TGTGCCAGCAGTTCCCCCAATTGGAGGGTAGGTAACGAGCAGTACTTC. The chain joins TRBV28 to TRBJ2-7; perhaps TRBD2 as D (6 bases). Germline V gene sequence: CDR1 MDHEN, CDR2 SYDVKM. The CDR3 is 16 residues long. With 4 bases removed from V and 5 bases from J, the gap between germline ends came to 21 bases.

There are a few counts of this clonotype. This chain connects TRBV20-1 to TRBJ2-7; tentative D call: TRBD2 (6 bases). The ends were cut back, 5 bases at V and 4 bases at J, with 21 bases in the middle. Germline V gene lookup returns CDR1 DFQATT and CDR2 SNEGSKA (reference sequence). CDR3 size: 15 residues. In DNA form, the CDR3 reads TGCAGTGCTCCGGGTGGGGAGGTCAGCGGGTACGAGCAGTACTTC. This sequence encodes CSAPGGEVSGYEQYF.

This clonotype was observed a handful of times. CDR3 region: CASSWDPLREQFF. CDR3 bases: TGTGCCAGCAGCTGGGACCCGCTACGGGAGCAGTTCTTC. The gene calls are TRBV7-6 and TRBJ2-1; D may match TRBD1 or TRBD2 (5 bases each). Germline CDR1 reads SGHVS; CDR2 reads FNYEAQ. The CDR3 covers 13 residues. V lost 4 bases and J 10 bases, leaving 14 bases between the germline ends. Full variable domain (outside the CDR3, taken from reference TRBV7-6 and TRBJ2-1): GAGVSQSPRYKVTKRGQDVALRCDPISGHVSLYWYRQALGQGPEFLTYFNYEAQQDKSGLPNDRFSAERPEGSISTLTIQRTEQRDSAMYRCASSWDPLREQFFGPGTRLTVL.

This clonotype has ten or more counts. The V and J genes are TRBV7-2 and TRBJ2-1, with unresolved D. Germline V gene data show CDR1 as SGHTA and CDR2 as FQGNSA. This CDR3 region has 15 residues. Trimming left V 1 base short and J 6 bases short, with 13 bases between. Here the CDR3 reads CASSLEPGFFNEQFF. The CDR3 DNA follows: TGTGCCAGCAGCTTAGAACCCGGGTTCTTCAATGAGCAGTTCTTC.

This clonotype was counted ten times or more. V usage is TRBV4-2 and J usage is TRBJ2-1; D might be TRBD2 (6 bases). Germline assignment: CDR1 LGHNA and CDR2 YNFKEQ. The CDR3 runs to 13 residues. Trimming stripped 4 bases from V and 8 bases from J, with 12 bases between. The CDR3 DNA is TGTGCCAGCAGCCCCAATTGGGGGGATGAGCAGTTCTTC. This translates into CASSPNWGDEQFF.

This clonotype was recorded a few times. The rearrangement links TRBV7-2 to TRBJ2-1, with D maybe TRBD2 (6 bases). Germline assignment: CDR1 SGHTA and CDR2 FQGNSA. Trimming pared 1 base from V and 9 bases from J, leaving 10 bases between. The CDR3 extends over 13 amino acids. The CDR3 here is CASSLGLGGEQFF. The CDR3 DNA reads TGTGCCAGCAGCTTAGGACTCGGGGGTGAGCAGTTCTTC.

This clonotype has more than one count but fewer than ten. The chain carries TRBV7-9 and TRBJ1-1; D call uncertain. Germline CDR1 is SEHNR and CDR2 is FQNEAQ (reference sequence). Trimming removed 5 bases from V and 5 bases from J, with 12 bases in between. The CDR3 runs 13 residues. As DNA, the CDR3 is TGTGCCAGCAGCATAAGCGCGGGGACTGAAGCTTTCTTT. Translation gives CASSISAGTEAFF.

This clonotype was detected many times. The V gene is TRBV2, the J gene TRBJ1-1; D gene ambiguous. The CDR3 spans 12 residues. The V gene's germline CDR1 is SNHLY and CDR2 FYNNEI. Trimming left V 6 bases short and J 5 bases short, with 10 bases between. CDR3 residues: CASSRVGTEAFF. In DNA form, the CDR3 reads TGTGCCAGCAGCCGGGTGGGGACTGAAGCTTTCTTT.

Only a few counts were recorded for this clonotype. J is TRBJ1-2 and V is TRBV20-1, with D uncertain. Germline V gene data show CDR1 as DFQATT and CDR2 as SNEGSKA (reference sequence). Deletions cut 4 bases from V and 0 bases from J, with 15 bases between. The CDR3 consists of 15 residues. The CDR3: CSATPSRTSNYGYTF. DNA of the CDR3: TGCAGTGCTACCCCCAGCCGGACGTCTAACTATGGCTACACCTTC.

This clonotype has more than one count but fewer than ten. V is TRBV2 and J is TRBJ2-1; D gene unclear. The CDR3 spans 15 residues. Trimming stripped 1 base from V and 0 bases from J, with 7 bases between. Looked up from germline, CDR1 is SNHLY and CDR2 is FYNNEI. Here the CDR3 DNA reads TGTGCCAGCAGTGAAGAAGGTATCTCCTACAATGAGCAGTTCTTC. This codes for CASSEEGISYNEQFF.

This chain connects TRBV2 to TRBJ2-3; 13 bases are shared with TRBD2. The CDR3 length is 19 residues. The germline V gene has CDR1 SNHLY and CDR2 FYNNEI. With V trimmed by 8 bases and J by 2 bases, 16 bases remained unmatched. CDR3 residues: CASHLAAWTSGRPTDTQYF. The CDR3 nucleotides are TGTGCCAGCCACCTCGCCGCCTGGACTAGCGGGAGACCCACAGATACGCAGTATTTT.

This clonotype has only a few counts. The gene calls are TRBV24-1 and TRBJ1-2; D is undetermined. CDR3 length: 13 residues. Deletions cut 9 bases from V and 2 bases from J, with 12 bases between. Germline V gene data show CDR1 as KGHDR and CDR2 as SFDVKD. CDR3 in amino acids: CATSRGENYGYTF. The CDR3 region has the DNA TGTGCCACCTCCCGTGGGGAGAACTATGGCTACACCTTC.

This clonotype was seen a handful of times. This chain joins TRBV20-1 and TRBJ2-1, with 7 bases matching TRBD1. Germline CDR1 and CDR2: DFQATT and SNEGSKA (reference sequence). The CDR3 sequence is 14 residues long. V lost 3 bases and J lost 8; bases outside the gene matches: 10. The CDR3 nucleotides are TGCAGTGCTAGTTGGGACAGAGTCTTGGATGAGCAGTTCTTC. Residues: CSASWDRVLDEQFF.

This rearrangement joins TRBV19 to TRBJ2-1, with 10 bases identical to TRBD1. V lost 6 bases, J lost 2 bases, and 7 bases stayed unmatched. CDR3 length equals 16 residues. Germline V lookup: CDR1 LNHDA, CDR2 SQIVND (reference sequence). The CDR3 DNA reads as TGTGCCAGTAGAAGGGACAGGGGCCCAGCCTACAATGAGCAGTTCTTC. Protein product: CASRRDRGPAYNEQFF.

The rearrangement joins TRBV6-6 to TRBJ2-7, with D perhaps TRBD1 (5 bases). Germline assignment: CDR1 MNHNY and CDR2 SVGAGI (reference sequence). The CDR3 is 12 residues long. Between the trimmed V and J ends, which lost 7 bases and 4 bases, there was a span of 11 bases. CDR3 loop: CASNKDRYEQYF. The CDR3 DNA sequence: TGTGCCAGCAACAAAGACAGATACGAGCAGTACTTC.

This clonotype has ten or more counts. The CDR3 protein is CASSLRWGQNIQYF. Written as DNA, the CDR3 is TGCGCCAGCAGCCTGCGGTGGGGACAGAACATTCAGTACTTC. This chain links TRBV4-3 with TRBJ2-4; 7 bases line up with TRBD1. CDR3 length: 14 residues. V lost 4 bases, J lost 7 bases, and 7 bases stayed unmatched. CDR1 and CDR2 from the germline V gene are LGHNA and YSLEER.

This clonotype was counted many times. The gene calls are TRBV28 and TRBJ2-1; a weak D match, TRBD2 (6 bases). Germline V lookup: CDR1 MDHEN, CDR2 SYDVKM. CDR3 length equals 15 residues. V lost 3 bases and J lost 3, with 12 bases in between. The CDR3: CASSFSLASYNEQFF. The CDR3 bases are TGTGCCAGCAGTTTTTCCCTAGCGAGCTACAATGAGCAGTTCTTC.

This clonotype came up a few times. This chain links TRBV5-1 with TRBJ2-5; D remains ambiguous. The V end lost 3 bases, the J end lost 5 bases, and 14 bases lay between the germline ends. This CDR3 has 14 amino acids. Germline CDR1 reads SGHRS; CDR2 reads YFSETQ. CDR3 residues: CASSSDPNEETQYF. CDR3 bases: TGCGCCAGCAGCTCCGATCCAAACGAGGAGACCCAGTACTTC.

This chain connects TRBV27 to TRBJ2-5, with TRBD1 identical over 9 bases. V trimming: 6 bases; J trimming: 4 bases; junction bases outside the gene matches: 0. Germline CDR1 is MNHEY and CDR2 is SMNVEV (reference sequence). The CDR3 is 12 residues long. The DNA of the CDR3 is TGTGCCAGCAGGACAGGGGGAGAGACCCAGTACTTC. Its protein is CASRTGGETQYF.

This clonotype was detected only a few times. The rearrangement links TRBV6-2 or TRBV6-3 to TRBJ1-5; D gene uncertain. The germline V gene has CDR1 MNHEY and CDR2 SVGEGT. The CDR3 extends over 13 amino acids. Trimming pared 9 bases from V and 0 bases from J, leaving 9 bases between. CDR3 sequence: CASTLYSNQPQHF. In nucleotides, the CDR3 is TGTGCCAGTACACTGTATAGCAATCAGCCCCAGCATTTT.

Only a few counts were recorded for this clonotype. This chain links TRBV7-9 with TRBJ2-7, with D possibly matching TRBD2 (6 bases). The germline V gene has CDR1 SEHNR and CDR2 FQNEAQ (reference sequence). This CDR3 contains 15 residues. V was trimmed by 5 bases and J by 2 bases, leaving 16 bases between them. The CDR3 loop is CASSPGGVSPYEQYF. CDR3 sequence (DNA): TGTGCCAGCAGCCCCGGCGGGGTATCGCCCTACGAGCAGTACTTC.

The chain employs TRBV7-9 and TRBJ2-3; weak D call: TRBD2 (6 bases). The CDR3 runs to 16 residues. V was clipped by 3 bases and J by 3 bases, with 16 bases between them. Germline V lookup: CDR1 SEHNR, CDR2 FQNEAQ (reference sequence). Here the CDR3 DNA reads TGTGCCAGCAGCTTCCTCCGGGAGACAGCAACAGATACGCAGTATTTT. It translates to CASSFLRETATDTQYF.

This chain joins TRBV5-6 and TRBJ2-1; TRBD2 aligns across 9 bases. Trimming at V came to 3 bases and at J to 8 bases, leaving 15 bases not matched to a gene. This CDR3 contains 17 residues. CDR1 is SGHDT and CDR2 is YYEEEE in the germline V gene. The CDR3 sequence is CASSSRREGLRYDEQFF. In DNA, the CDR3 is TGTGCCAGCAGCTCACGGCGGGAGGGCCTTAGATACGATGAGCAGTTCTTC.

This clonotype was seen more than once but under ten times. The genes are TRBV7-3 and TRBJ2-7; 10 bases are shared with TRBD1. Germline trimming cut 5 bases from V and 6 bases from J; bases unmatched to any gene: 10. CDR1 is SGHTA and CDR2 is FQGTGA in the germline V gene. The CDR3 contains 15 residues. The CDR3: CASSLTGGALGEQYF. In nucleotides, the CDR3 is TGTGCCAGCAGCCTGACAGGGGGCGCCCTGGGCGAGCAGTACTTC.

This clonotype was observed a handful of times. The chain couples TRBV4-3 to TRBJ2-3, with D possibly TRBD1 on 5 matching bases. Per the germline V gene, CDR1 is LGHNA and CDR2 is YSLEER. The length of the CDR3 is 14 residues. V was clipped by 2 bases and J by 5 bases, with 11 bases between them. CDR3 in amino acids: CASSQRTPGDTQYF. In DNA, the CDR3 is TGCGCCAGCAGCCAAAGGACACCGGGAGATACGCAGTATTTT.

This clonotype was counted many times. The J gene is TRBJ2-7, the V gene TRBV6-1; D remains ambiguous. The CDR3 is 11 amino acids. Germline V gene data show CDR1 as MNHNS and CDR2 as SASEGT. V dropped 6 bases and J dropped 10 bases, with 13 bases sitting between them. The chain's CDR3 is CASSLHKNQYF. CDR3 bases: TGTGCCAGCAGCCTCCACAAGAACCAGTACTTC.

The genes are TRBV6-2 or TRBV6-3 and TRBJ2-1, with D possibly matching TRBD2 (5 bases). The ends were cut back, 6 bases at V and 7 bases at J, with 10 bases in the middle. CDR3 length: 12 residues. Germline CDR1 MNHEY, CDR2 SVGEGT. The CDR3 spells CASSPDLNEQFF. The CDR3 coding sequence is TGTGCCAGCAGCCCGGACTTAAATGAGCAGTTCTTC.

This clonotype was seen only a few times. The chain uses TRBV4-3 and TRBJ2-1; TRBD2 matches 9 bases. Trimming took 0 bases from V and 7 from J; bases not matched to a gene: 10. Germline V gene lookup returns CDR1 LGHNA and CDR2 YSLEER. The CDR3 has 17 amino acids. In DNA form, the CDR3 reads TGCGCCAGCAGCCAAGATCGTGCGGGAGGGCCGGGTAATGAGCAGTTCTTC. Protein product: CASSQDRAGGPGNEQFF.

The chain employs TRBV6-1 and TRBJ2-1, with 9 nucleotides matching TRBD2. V shed 5 bases and J 2 bases; nucleotides not matched to a gene: 7. This CDR3 comprises 16 residues. Germline V gene lookup returns CDR1 MNHNS and CDR2 SASEGT. The CDR3 DNA sequence: TGTGCCAGCAGTCCGAATAGCGGGGGAACCTACAATGAGCAGTTCTTC. Protein: CASSPNSGGTYNEQFF.